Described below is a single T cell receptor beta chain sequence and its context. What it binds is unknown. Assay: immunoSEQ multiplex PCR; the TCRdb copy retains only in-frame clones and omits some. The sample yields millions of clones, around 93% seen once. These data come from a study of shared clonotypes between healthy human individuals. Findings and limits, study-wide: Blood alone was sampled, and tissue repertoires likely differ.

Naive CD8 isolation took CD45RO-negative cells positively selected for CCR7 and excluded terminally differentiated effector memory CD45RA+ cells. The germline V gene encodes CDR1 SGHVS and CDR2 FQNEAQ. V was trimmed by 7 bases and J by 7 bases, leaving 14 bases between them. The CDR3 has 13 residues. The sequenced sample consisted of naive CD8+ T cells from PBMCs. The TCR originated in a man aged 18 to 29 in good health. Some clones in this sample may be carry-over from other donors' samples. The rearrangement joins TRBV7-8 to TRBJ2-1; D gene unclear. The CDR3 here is CASTLSRPNEQFF. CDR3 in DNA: TGTGCCAGCACCCTATCGAGGCCAAATGAGCAGTTCTTC.